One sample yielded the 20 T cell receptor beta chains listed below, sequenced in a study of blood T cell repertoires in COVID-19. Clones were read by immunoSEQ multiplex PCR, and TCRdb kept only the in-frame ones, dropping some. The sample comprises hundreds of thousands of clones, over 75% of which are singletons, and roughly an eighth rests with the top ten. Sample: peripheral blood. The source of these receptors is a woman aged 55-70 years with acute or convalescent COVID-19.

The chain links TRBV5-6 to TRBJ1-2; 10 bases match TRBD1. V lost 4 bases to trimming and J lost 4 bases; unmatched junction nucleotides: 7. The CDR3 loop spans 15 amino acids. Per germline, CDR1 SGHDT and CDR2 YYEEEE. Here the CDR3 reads CASSDRDRGIYGYTF. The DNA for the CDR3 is TGTGCCAGCAGCGACCGGGACAGGGGAATCTATGGCTACACCTTC.

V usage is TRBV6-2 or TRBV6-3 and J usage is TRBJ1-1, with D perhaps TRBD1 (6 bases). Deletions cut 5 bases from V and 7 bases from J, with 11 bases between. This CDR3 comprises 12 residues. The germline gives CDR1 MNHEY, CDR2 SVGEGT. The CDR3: CASSKGGREAFF. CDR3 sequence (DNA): TGTGCCAGCAGTAAGGGGGGGCGTGAAGCTTTCTTT.

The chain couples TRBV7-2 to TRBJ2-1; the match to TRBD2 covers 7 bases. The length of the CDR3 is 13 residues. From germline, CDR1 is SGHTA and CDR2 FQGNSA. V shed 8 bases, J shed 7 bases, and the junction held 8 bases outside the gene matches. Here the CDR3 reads CASRSGTTNEQFF. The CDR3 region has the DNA TGTGCCAGCCGAAGCGGGACCACGAATGAGCAGTTCTTC. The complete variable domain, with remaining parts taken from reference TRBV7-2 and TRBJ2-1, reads GAGVSQSPSNKVTEKGKDVELRCDPISGHTALYWYRQSLGQGLEFLIYFQGNSAPDKSGLPSDRFSAERTGGSVSTLTIQRTQQEDSAVYLCASRSGTTNEQFFGPGTRLTVL.

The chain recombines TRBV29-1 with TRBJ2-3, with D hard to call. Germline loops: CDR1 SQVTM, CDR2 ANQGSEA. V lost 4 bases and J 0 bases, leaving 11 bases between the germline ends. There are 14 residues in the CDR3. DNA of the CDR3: TGCAGCGTTGTCAGGTCTGCTAGCACAGATACGCAGTATTTT. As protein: CSVVRSASTDTQYF.

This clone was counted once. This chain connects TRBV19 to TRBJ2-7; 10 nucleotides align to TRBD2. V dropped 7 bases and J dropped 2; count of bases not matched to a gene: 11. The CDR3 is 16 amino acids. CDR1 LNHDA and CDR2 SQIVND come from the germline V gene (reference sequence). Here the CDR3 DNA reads TGTGCCAGTACTAGCGGTCCAGCGGGAGGGCCCTACGAGCAGTACTTC. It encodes CASTSGPAGGPYEQYF.

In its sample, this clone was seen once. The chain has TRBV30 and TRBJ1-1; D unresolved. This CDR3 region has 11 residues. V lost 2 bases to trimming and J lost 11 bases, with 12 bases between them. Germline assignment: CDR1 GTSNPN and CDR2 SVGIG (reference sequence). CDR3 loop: CAWSKELTAFF. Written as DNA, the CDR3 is TGTGCCTGGAGTAAGGAGTTGACGGCTTTCTTT.

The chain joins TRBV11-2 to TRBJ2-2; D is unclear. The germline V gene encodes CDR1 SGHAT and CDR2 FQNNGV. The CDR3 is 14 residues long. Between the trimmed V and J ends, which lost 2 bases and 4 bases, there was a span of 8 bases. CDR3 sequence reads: CASSLRSFTGELFF. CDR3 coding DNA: TGTGCCAGCAGCTTAAGGAGTTTCACCGGGGAGCTGTTTTTT.

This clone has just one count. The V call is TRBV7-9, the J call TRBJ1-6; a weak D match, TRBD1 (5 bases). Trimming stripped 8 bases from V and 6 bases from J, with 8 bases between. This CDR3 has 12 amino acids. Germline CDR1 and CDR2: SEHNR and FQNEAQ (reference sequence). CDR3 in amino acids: CASGGGNSPLHF. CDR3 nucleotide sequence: TGTGCCAGCGGGGGAGGTAATTCACCCCTCCACTTT.

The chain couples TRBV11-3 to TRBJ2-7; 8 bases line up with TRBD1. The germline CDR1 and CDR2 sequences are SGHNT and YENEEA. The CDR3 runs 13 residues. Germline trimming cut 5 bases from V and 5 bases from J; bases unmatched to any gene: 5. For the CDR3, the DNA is TGTGCCAGCAGCCCGACAGGGGTAAACGAGCAGTACTTC. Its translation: CASSPTGVNEQYF.

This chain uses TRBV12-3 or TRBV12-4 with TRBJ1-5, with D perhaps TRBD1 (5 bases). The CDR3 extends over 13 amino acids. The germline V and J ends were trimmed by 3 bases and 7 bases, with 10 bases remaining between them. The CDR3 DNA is TGTGCCAGCAGTTTGGGGCAGCGCCAGCCCCAGCATTTT. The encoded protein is CASSLGQRQPQHF.

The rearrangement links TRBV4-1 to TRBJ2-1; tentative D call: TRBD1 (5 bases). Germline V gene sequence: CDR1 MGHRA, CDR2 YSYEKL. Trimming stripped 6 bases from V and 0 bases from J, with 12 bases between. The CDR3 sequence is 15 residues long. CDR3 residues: CASSKDTSSYNEQFF. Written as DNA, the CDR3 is TGCGCCAGCAGTAAGGACACCAGCTCCTACAATGAGCAGTTCTTC.

The chain's CDR3 is CATSDLPSGSIYNEQFF. The DNA for the CDR3 is TGTGCCACCAGTGATTTACCGAGCGGGAGTATATACAATGAGCAGTTCTTC. This chain connects TRBV24-1 to TRBJ2-1; TRBD2 agrees at 8 bases. Looked up from germline, CDR1 is KGHDR and CDR2 is SFDVKD. The trim removed 1 base at V and 4 bases at J, leaving 8 bases unmatched. The CDR3 is made up of 17 amino acids.

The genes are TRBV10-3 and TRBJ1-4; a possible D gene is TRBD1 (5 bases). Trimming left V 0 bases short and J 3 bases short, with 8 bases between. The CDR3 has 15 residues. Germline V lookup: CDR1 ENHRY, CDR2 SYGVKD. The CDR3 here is CAISESGAANEKLFF. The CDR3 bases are TGTGCCATCAGTGAGTCAGGGGCAGCTAATGAAAAACTGTTTTTT.

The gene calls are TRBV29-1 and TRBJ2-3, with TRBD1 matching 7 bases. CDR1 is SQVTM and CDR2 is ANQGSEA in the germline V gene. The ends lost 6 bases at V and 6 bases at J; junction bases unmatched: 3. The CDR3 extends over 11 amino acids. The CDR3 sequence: CSVDRADTQYF. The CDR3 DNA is TGCAGCGTAGACAGGGCCGATACGCAGTATTTT.

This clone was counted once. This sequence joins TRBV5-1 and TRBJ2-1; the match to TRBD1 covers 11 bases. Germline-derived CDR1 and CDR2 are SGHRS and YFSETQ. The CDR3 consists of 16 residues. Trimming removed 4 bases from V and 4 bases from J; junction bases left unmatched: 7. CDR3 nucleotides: TGCGCCAGCAGCCGAGCCGGGACAGGGGGTTACAATGAGCAGTTCTTC. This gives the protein CASSRAGTGGYNEQFF.

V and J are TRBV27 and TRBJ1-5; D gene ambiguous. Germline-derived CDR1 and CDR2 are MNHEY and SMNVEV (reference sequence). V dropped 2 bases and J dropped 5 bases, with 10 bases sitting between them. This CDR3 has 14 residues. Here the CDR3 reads CASSLESGDQPQHF. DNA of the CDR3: TGTGCCAGCAGTTTAGAGTCCGGGGATCAGCCCCAGCATTTT.

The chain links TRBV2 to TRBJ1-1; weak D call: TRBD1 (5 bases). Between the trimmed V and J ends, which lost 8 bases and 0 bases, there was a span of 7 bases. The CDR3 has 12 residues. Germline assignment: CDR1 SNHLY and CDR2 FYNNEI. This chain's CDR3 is CASGAVNTEAFF. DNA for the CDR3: TGTGCCAGCGGGGCGGTGAACACTGAAGCTTTCTTT.

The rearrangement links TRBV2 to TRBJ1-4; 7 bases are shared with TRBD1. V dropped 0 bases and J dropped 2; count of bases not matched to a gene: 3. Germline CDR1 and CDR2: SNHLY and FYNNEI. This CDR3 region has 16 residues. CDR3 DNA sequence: TGTGCCAGCAGTGAAGCGCGACAGGGCACTAATGAAAAACTGTTTTTT. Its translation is CASSEARQGTNEKLFF.

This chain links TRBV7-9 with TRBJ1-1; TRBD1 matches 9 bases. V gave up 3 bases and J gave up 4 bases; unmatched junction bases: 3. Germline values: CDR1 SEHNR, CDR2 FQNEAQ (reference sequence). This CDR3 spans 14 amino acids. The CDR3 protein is CASSFGTGPTEAFF. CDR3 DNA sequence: TGTGCCAGCAGCTTCGGGACAGGGCCCACTGAAGCTTTCTTT.

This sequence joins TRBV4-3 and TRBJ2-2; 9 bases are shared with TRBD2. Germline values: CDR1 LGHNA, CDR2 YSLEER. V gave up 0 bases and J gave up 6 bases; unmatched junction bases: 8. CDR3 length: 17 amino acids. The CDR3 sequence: CASSQEASGRQAGELFF. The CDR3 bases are TGCGCCAGCAGCCAAGAAGCCAGCGGGAGGCAGGCCGGGGAGCTGTTTTTT.